This passage covers 30 T cell receptor beta chains from one sample sequenced in a study of shared clonotypes between healthy human individuals. Here immunoSEQ multiplex PCR was the method, and the copy in TCRdb shows in-frame clones only, minus some. This sample carries around 1.6 million clones, under 99% of them seen once, and the ten largest clones take roughly 0.42%. The sample comprised naive CD4+ T cells sorted from blood. Sample subset: CD45RA+ positively selected. The receptors were gathered from a young man in good health.

This chain uses TRBV11-2 with TRBJ2-3; D ambiguous. With 4 bases removed from V and 0 bases from J, the gap between germline ends came to 23 bases. This CDR3 contains 19 residues. Germline assignment: CDR1 SGHAT and CDR2 FQNNGV. The CDR3 nucleotides read TGTGCCAGCAGCTCAACCCTTCCCCAGGCACGGCGTAGCACAGATACGCAGTATTTT. Amino acids: CASSSTLPQARRSTDTQYF.

The gene calls are TRBV10-1 and TRBJ2-7, with a possible D match to TRBD2 (6 bases). This CDR3 contains 13 residues. Germline lookup yields CDR1 WNHNN and CDR2 SYGVQD (reference sequence). V was shortened by 2 bases and J by 3 bases, with 8 bases between the two germline ends. The CDR3 sequence is CASSESGFYEQYF. The CDR3 bases are TGCGCCAGCAGTGAGAGCGGGTTCTACGAGCAGTACTTC.

The V call is TRBV9, the J call TRBJ2-7; D is perhaps TRBD1 (6 bases). The CDR3 loop spans 19 amino acids. Trimming cost V 0 bases and J 9 bases, with 31 bases left between them. From germline, CDR1 is SGDLS and CDR2 YYNGEE. The CDR3 nucleotides read TGTGCCAGCAGCGTAGGGACCGATATCTTGGACAGCCAGCACACGACGCAGTACTTC. As protein: CASSVGTDILDSQHTTQYF. The complete variable domain, with remaining parts taken from reference TRBV9 and TRBJ2-7, reads DSGVTQTPKHLITATGQRVTLRCSPRSGDLSVYWYQQSLDQGLQFLIQYYNGEERAKGNILERFSAQQFPDLHSELNLSSLELGDSALYFCASSVGTDILDSQHTTQYFGPGTRLTVT.

This chain connects TRBV6-5 to TRBJ2-2, with TRBD1 matching 11 bases. The germline gives CDR1 MNHEY, CDR2 SVGAGI. V was clipped by 6 bases and J by 6 bases; unmatched bases: 3. The CDR3 has 14 amino acids. CDR3 in DNA: TGTGCCAGCAGGGGACAGGGGGTATCCGGGGAGCTGTTTTTT. Protein: CASRGQGVSGELFF.

The chain recombines TRBV28 with TRBJ1-2; a possible D gene is TRBD1 (6 bases). The CDR3 consists of 15 residues. The V gene lost 6 bases and the J gene lost 8 bases, with 22 bases spanning the gap. The V gene's germline CDR1 is MDHEN and CDR2 SYDVKM. The CDR3 protein is CASSLNPQGISGYTF. In DNA form, the CDR3 reads TGTGCCAGCAGCCTAAACCCACAGGGCATTAGCGGCTACACCTTC.

The chain links TRBV6-6 to TRBJ2-1; a weak D match, TRBD2 (6 bases). The V and J ends lost 4 bases and 2 bases respectively, with 15 bases between them. Germline-derived CDR1 and CDR2 are MNHNY and SVGAGI (reference sequence). The CDR3 sequence is 16 residues long. In DNA, the CDR3 is TGTGCCAGCAGTTCATCCCGGGGGTCCACCTACAATGAGCAGTTCTTC. It yields the protein CASSSSRGSTYNEQFF.

V gene TRBV5-4 combines with J gene TRBJ2-2, with 8 nucleotides matching TRBD2. Germline V CDR1 and CDR2: SGHNT, YYREEE (reference sequence). This CDR3 has 16 residues. The junction had 6 bases not matched to a gene; V was cut back by 5 bases and J by 0 bases. In DNA form, the CDR3 reads TGTGCCAGCAGGCCCGGGGGGGCCTCGAACACCGGGGAGCTGTTTTTT. Its protein product is CASRPGGASNTGELFF. The entire variable domain, with the rest obtained from reference TRBV5-4 and TRBJ2-2, is as follows: ETGVTQSPTHLIKTRGQQVTLRCSSQSGHNTVSWYQQALGQGPQFIFQYYREEENGRGNFPPRFSGLQFPNYSSELNVNALELDDSALYLCASRPGGASNTGELFFGEGSRLTVL.

The rearrangement joins TRBV10-2 to TRBJ2-1, with 9 bases aligning to TRBD2. This CDR3 is 13 amino acids long. V was pared by 9 bases and J by 4 bases, with 4 bases of the junction left unmatched. Germline lookup yields CDR1 WSHSY and CDR2 SAAADI. CDR3 residues: CASSGRGYNEQFF. In DNA, the CDR3 is TGCGCCAGTAGCGGGAGAGGATACAATGAGCAGTTCTTC.

CDR3 sequence: CASTPPVGRLGEQYF. The CDR3 DNA is TGTGCCAGCACTCCTCCAGTGGGCCGATTGGGAGAGCAGTACTTC. The rearrangement links TRBV28 to TRBJ2-7; D gene uncertain. Trimming pared 7 bases from V and 7 bases from J, leaving 23 bases between. Germline values: CDR1 MDHEN, CDR2 SYDVKM. The CDR3 loop spans 15 amino acids.

This clone was counted a single time. The rearrangement links TRBV7-3 to TRBJ2-5; unclear D gene. This CDR3 contains 13 residues. Germline V gives CDR1 SGHTA, CDR2 FQGTGA. The V end was cut by 5 bases, the J end by 1 base, with 8 bases between. CDR3 nucleotides: TGTGCCAGCAGCCGCAACGTCCAAGAGACCCAGTACTTC. Its protein product is CASSRNVQETQYF.

Turning to this clone: Other DNA sequences in the same sample also yield this CDR3. CDR3 residues: CASSQWGDQPQHF. CDR3 nucleotides: TGTGCCAGCAGCCAATGGGGGGATCAGCCCCAGCATTTT. The chain uses TRBV14 and TRBJ1-5; D is possibly TRBD1 (5 bases). This CDR3 comprises 13 residues. The V and J ends lost 2 bases and 5 bases respectively, with 7 bases between them. Germline lookup yields CDR1 SGHDN and CDR2 FVKESK.

The chain combines TRBV28 with TRBJ2-7; maybe TRBD1 (7 bases). Germline CDR1 reads MDHEN; CDR2 reads SYDVKM. This CDR3 spans 12 amino acids. V lost 6 bases, J lost 13 bases, and 19 bases lay in between. The CDR3 region has the DNA TGTGCCAGCAGCCCCCTCGGCGGGACAGCTTACTTC. Translated, it gives CASSPLGGTAYF.

This rearrangement joins TRBV5-6 to TRBJ2-1; D might be TRBD2 (6 bases). The V and J ends lost 2 bases and 0 bases respectively, with 12 bases between them. The CDR3 length is 16 residues. Germline-derived CDR1 and CDR2 are SGHDT and YYEEEE. CDR3 bases: TGTGCCAGCAGCTTCCTTGCGGGGAGCTCCTACAATGAGCAGTTCTTC. This translates into CASSFLAGSSYNEQFF. Full variable domain (remainder filled in from reference TRBV5-6 and TRBJ2-1): DAGVTQSPTHLIKTRGQQVTLRCSPKSGHDTVSWYQQALGQGPQFIFQYYEEEERQRGNFPDRFSGHQFPNYSSELNVNALLLGDSALYLCASSFLAGSSYNEQFFGPGTRLTVL.

The chain carries TRBV19 and TRBJ2-7; TRBD1 matches at 7 bases. The CDR3 covers 15 residues. Germline V CDR1 and CDR2: LNHDA, SQIVND (reference sequence). The V gene end was trimmed by 4 bases and the J gene end by 2 bases; junction bases not matched to a gene: 8. The DNA for the CDR3 is TGTGCCAGTAGTAGGGTGGGGGACAGAGCCTACGAGCAGTACTTC. This codes for CASSRVGDRAYEQYF.

The V gene is TRBV4-2, the J gene TRBJ2-1; D remains unclear. Germline V CDR1 and CDR2: LGHNA, YNFKEQ. CDR3 length: 16 residues. V dropped 0 bases and J dropped 0 bases, with 9 bases sitting between them. The CDR3: CASSQDYPSSYNEQFF. In DNA, the CDR3 is TGTGCCAGCAGCCAAGATTACCCGAGCTCCTACAATGAGCAGTTCTTC.

As regards this clone: Other nucleotide sequences in the sample specify the same CDR3. The chain combines TRBV5-5 with TRBJ2-7, with a tentative D call TRBD2 (5 bases). Deletions cut 0 bases from V and 0 bases from J, with 7 bases between. Germline assignment: CDR1 SGHKS and CDR2 YYEKEE (reference sequence). This CDR3 is 14 amino acids long. This CDR3 is CASSLVGSSYEQYF. CDR3 DNA sequence: TGTGCCAGCAGCTTGGTAGGGAGCTCCTACGAGCAGTACTTC.

This chain joins TRBV2 and TRBJ2-7, with no clear D. The CDR3 extends over 15 amino acids. Germline lookup yields CDR1 SNHLY and CDR2 FYNNEI. The germline V and J ends were trimmed by 5 bases and 6 bases, with 20 bases remaining between them. The CDR3 coding sequence is TGTGCCAGCAGTAAACTTAGTCAGGTTTTTGGCGAGCAGTACTTC. As protein: CASSKLSQVFGEQYF.

The chain combines TRBV29-1 with TRBJ2-3; D is perhaps TRBD2 (5 bases). CDR1 is SQVTM and CDR2 is ANQGSEA in the germline V gene. CDR3 length equals 14 residues. The V gene lost 4 bases and the J gene lost 2 bases, with 13 bases spanning the gap. The CDR3 protein is CSVGDRGPTDTQYF. In DNA, the CDR3 is TGCAGCGTTGGCGATCGGGGTCCCACAGATACGCAGTATTTT.

In the case of this clone: This may come from a read error, since a much larger clone is one base off. This same CDR3 is encoded by further DNA sequences in the sample. The J gene is TRBJ2-3, the V gene TRBV2; 11 nucleotides match TRBD2. The V segment lost 5 bases and the J segment 0 bases; nucleotides outside the gene matches: 1. CDR3 size: 15 residues. Germline V lookup: CDR1 SNHLY, CDR2 FYNNEI. CDR3 sequence (DNA): TGTGCCAGCAGTCGGACTAGCGGGAGCACAGATACGCAGTATTTT. Translated: CASSRTSGSTDTQYF.

The chain is built from TRBV6-1 and TRBJ1-2; TRBD1 aligns across 7 bases. This CDR3 contains 14 residues. Germline loops: CDR1 MNHNS, CDR2 SASEGT. V lost 4 bases, J lost 8 bases, and 10 bases stayed unmatched. The CDR3 region has the DNA TGTGCCAGCAGTGTATCAGGACAGGCGCGGGGCTACACCTTC. Its translation is CASSVSGQARGYTF.

The chain links TRBV18 to TRBJ1-3; no reliable D call. CDR3 length: 17 residues. V shed 2 bases and J shed 0 bases, with 14 bases lying between them. Germline V gene lookup returns CDR1 KGHSH and CDR2 LQKENI. This CDR3 is CASSPIQLINSGNTIYF. The CDR3 nucleotides are TGTGCCAGCTCACCAATTCAGTTGATAAACTCTGGAAACACCATATATTTT. Variable domain in full (rest from reference TRBV18 and TRBJ1-3): NAGVMQNPRHLVRRRGQEARLRCSPMKGHSHVYWYRQLPEEGLKFMVYLQKENIIDESGMPKERFSAEFPKEGPSILRIQQVVRGDSAAYFCASSPIQLINSGNTIYFGEGSWLTVV.

V is TRBV27 and J is TRBJ2-7; 8 bases match TRBD2. Germline lookup yields CDR1 MNHEY and CDR2 SMNVEV (reference sequence). Unmatched junction bases numbered 5, after V lost 9 bases and J lost 4 bases. CDR3 length: 12 residues. The CDR3 loop reads CASTSGVYEQYF. DNA of the CDR3: TGTGCCAGTACTAGCGGAGTTTACGAGCAGTACTTC.

The chain uses TRBV29-1 and TRBJ2-3; 8 bases line up with TRBD1. CDR3 length equals 18 residues. In germline, CDR1 is SQVTM, CDR2 ANQGSEA. V shed 4 bases and J 2 bases; nucleotides not matched to a gene: 17. CDR3 loop: CSVVGRRTGKRFTDTQYF. DNA for the CDR3: TGCAGCGTTGTCGGACGGAGGACAGGGAAAAGGTTCACAGATACGCAGTATTTT.

The chain carries TRBV15 and TRBJ1-5; D not certain. The CDR3 is 15 residues long. The V gene lost 4 bases and the J gene lost 5 bases, with 15 bases spanning the gap. In germline, CDR1 is LNHNV, CDR2 YYDKDF (reference sequence). The CDR3, as DNA: TGTGCCACCAGCAAAGACTCTGGTCGGGATCAGCCCCAGCATTTT. Protein sequence: CATSKDSGRDQPQHF. Based on the CDR3 plus reference TRBV15 and TRBJ1-5, the full variable domain is DAMVIQNPRYQVTQFGKPVTLSCSQTLNHNVMYWYQQKSSQAPKLLFHYYDKDFNNEADTPDNFQSRRPNTSFCFLDIRSPGLGDTAMYLCATSKDSGRDQPQHFGDGTRLSIL.

The rearrangement links TRBV5-1 to TRBJ2-2; 7 bases line up with TRBD1. V trimming: 7 bases; J trimming: 2 bases; junction bases outside the gene matches: 8. CDR1 and CDR2 from the germline V gene are SGHRS and YFSETQ. This CDR3 is built from 15 residues. CDR3 in amino acids: CASGPGTENTGELFF. Here the CDR3 DNA reads TGCGCCAGCGGACCCGGGACAGAAAACACCGGGGAGCTGTTTTTT.

The gene calls are TRBV7-6 and TRBJ2-7, with a weak D call TRBD2 (7 bases). CDR3 size: 14 residues. Germline V lookup: CDR1 SGHVS, CDR2 FNYEAQ. The V and J ends lost 1 base and 3 bases respectively, with 10 bases between them. The CDR3 protein is CASSLGGGGYEQYF. The CDR3 bases are TGTGCCAGCAGCTTAGGAGGGGGGGGCTACGAGCAGTACTTC.

V is TRBV29-1 and J is TRBJ2-5; TRBD1 might be the D (6 bases). V was trimmed by 4 bases and J by 5 bases, leaving 11 bases between them. The CDR3 has 12 amino acids. Germline CDR1 is SQVTM and CDR2 is ANQGSEA. DNA of the CDR3: TGCAGCGTTGGCAGGGGAAGCGAGACCCAGTACTTC. It translates to CSVGRGSETQYF.

The V call is TRBV27, the J call TRBJ2-1; 11 bases agree with TRBD2. After removal of 6 bases from V and 1 base from J, the junction contained 8 bases not matched to a gene. Looked up from germline, CDR1 is MNHEY and CDR2 is SMNVEV (reference sequence). CDR3 length: 17 residues. The CDR3 DNA follows: TGTGCCAGCAGCCCGAGACTAGCGGGAATGTCCTACAATGAGCAGTTCTTC. Its protein product is CASSPRLAGMSYNEQFF.

The rearrangement links TRBV18 to TRBJ1-4; 9 bases match TRBD1. Germline loops: CDR1 KGHSH, CDR2 LQKENI. The CDR3 runs to 16 residues. V lost 4 bases and J lost 5; bases outside the gene matches: 8. The DNA for the CDR3 is TGTGCCAGCTCACTTAATATCGGGACAGGGAATGAAAAACTGTTTTTT. Amino acids: CASSLNIGTGNEKLFF.

The V and J genes are TRBV28 and TRBJ2-5; D is perhaps TRBD1 (6 bases). Per the germline V gene, CDR1 is MDHEN and CDR2 is SYDVKM. Trimming took off 7 bases at V and 5 bases at J, with 14 bases between the two ends. The CDR3 loop spans 13 amino acids. The CDR3 here is CASKKGVWETQYF. The CDR3, as DNA: TGTGCCAGCAAGAAGGGGGTATGGGAGACCCAGTACTTC. The variable domain in full, with the rest retrieved from reference TRBV28 and TRBJ2-5, is DVKVTQSSRYLVKRTGEKVFLECVQDMDHENMFWYRQDPGLGLRLIYFSYDVKMKEKGDIPEGYSVSREKKERFSLILESASTNQTSMYLCASKKGVWETQYFGPGTRLLVL.